The 10 T cell receptor beta chains reported below all come from one sample, sequenced in a study of blood T cell repertoires in COVID-19. Using immunoSEQ multiplex PCR, the repertoire was profiled, and TCRdb retains in-frame clones only, with some absent. The data contain about 210,000 clones, roughly four fifths of them seen just once; the ten biggest clones take up 7.8%. The sequenced sample consisted of peripheral blood. These receptors were taken from a woman aged 80 or over with COVID-19, enrolled during active disease.

This chain joins TRBV3-1 (or the pseudogene TRBV3-2) and TRBJ1-2; TRBD1 aligns across 7 bases. V shed 5 bases and J 7 bases; nucleotides not matched to a gene: 10. The CDR3 contains 14 residues. Germline V lookup: CDR1 LGHDT, CDR2 YNNKEL (reference sequence). The CDR3 sequence is CASSSHDRASGYTF. In DNA form, the CDR3 reads TGTGCCAGCAGCTCGCACGACAGGGCAAGTGGCTACACCTTC.

In DNA, the CDR3 is TGTGCCAGCAGTGCAGACAAAAGCTCCTACAATGAGCAGTTCTTC. Its protein product is CASSADKSSYNEQFF. V is TRBV2 and J is TRBJ2-1; no clear D. Germline V gene sequence: CDR1 SNHLY, CDR2 FYNNEI. V gave up 4 bases and J gave up 0 bases, with 10 bases separating them. This CDR3 region has 15 residues.

This chain uses TRBV5-1 with TRBJ2-5; TRBD1 matches 8 bases. The CDR3 runs 16 residues. Per germline, CDR1 SGHRS and CDR2 YFSETQ. V shed 0 bases and J 5 bases; nucleotides not matched to a gene: 9. CDR3 nucleotides: TGCGCCAGCAGCTTGGCCGGAACAGGGGGGAGCGAGACCCAGTACTTC. Its protein is CASSLAGTGGSETQYF.

This clone has just one count. CDR3 residues: CASSEARTGRDQPQHF. The CDR3 DNA is TGTGCCAGCAGTGAAGCCCGGACAGGCCGGGATCAGCCCCAGCATTTT. This chain joins TRBV6-1 and TRBJ1-5; TRBD1 matches at 7 bases. Losses at the gene ends were 0 bases for V and 5 bases for J; bases not matched to a gene: 7. The CDR3 runs to 16 residues. Germline CDR1 is MNHNS and CDR2 is SASEGT.

The chain recombines TRBV7-3 with TRBJ1-3; D gene ambiguous. Germline-derived CDR1 and CDR2 are SGHTA and FQGTGA. Deletions cut 5 bases from V and 9 bases from J, with 11 bases between. The CDR3 totals 12 residues. The DNA of the CDR3 is TGTGCCAGCAGCCTAGAGGCCGGCACCATATATTTT. This encodes CASSLEAGTIYF.

The V gene is TRBV6-5, the J gene TRBJ1-2; D gene unclear. The CDR3 has 14 amino acids. Trimming shortened V by 5 bases and J by 4 bases, and 14 bases separated the two germline ends. Germline V CDR1 and CDR2: MNHEY, SVGAGI. CDR3 nucleotide sequence: TGTGCCAGCAGTATGTTTGCGGTGGGCTATGGCTACACCTTC. It specifies CASSMFAVGYGYTF.

The V and J genes are TRBV9 and TRBJ2-3, with 10 bases fitting TRBD1. The germline V gene has CDR1 SGDLS and CDR2 YYNGEE. CDR3 length equals 16 residues. After removal of 0 bases from V and 5 bases from J, the junction contained 6 bases not matched to a gene. CDR3 loop: CASSVDRGQGRDTQYF. The CDR3 nucleotides read TGTGCCAGCAGCGTAGATAGGGGACAGGGGAGAGATACGCAGTATTTT. The whole variable domain, remainder taken from reference TRBV9 and TRBJ2-3, is DSGVTQTPKHLITATGQRVTLRCSPRSGDLSVYWYQQSLDQGLQFLIQYYNGEERAKGNILERFSAQQFPDLHSELNLSSLELGDSALYFCASSVDRGQGRDTQYFGPGTRLTVL.

The chain is built from TRBV5-1 and TRBJ1-3; 9 bases are shared with TRBD1. The CDR3 loop spans 17 amino acids. J was trimmed by 3 bases and V by 3 bases; bases with no gene match: 10. Germline CDR1 is SGHRS and CDR2 is YFSETQ. The CDR3 is CASSWLTGGAGGNTIYF. The CDR3 coding sequence is TGCGCCAGCAGCTGGCTCACAGGGGGCGCGGGTGGAAACACCATATATTTT. Full variable domain (missing parts from reference TRBV5-1 and TRBJ1-3): KAGVTQTPRYLIKTRGQQVTLSCSPISGHRSVSWYQQTPGQGLQFLFEYFSETQRNKGNFPGRFSGRQFSNSRSEMNVSTLELGDSALYLCASSWLTGGAGGNTIYFGEGSWLTVV.

This clone has more than one count but fewer than ten. V and J are TRBV7-2 and TRBJ1-6; D unclear. The length of the CDR3 is 18 residues. Germline lookup yields CDR1 SGHTA and CDR2 FQGNSA. The germline V and J ends were trimmed by 1 base and 5 bases, with 18 bases remaining between them. The CDR3 sequence: CASSLERVGGLDNSPLHF. CDR3 DNA: TGTGCCAGCAGCTTAGAAAGGGTCGGAGGGTTGGATAATTCACCCCTCCACTTT.

This clone was recorded once. CDR3 region: CASSFLGGETQYF. The CDR3 nucleotides are TGTGCCAGCAGCTTCCTAGGTGGGGAGACCCAGTACTTC. The chain has TRBV11-2 and TRBJ2-5; no clear D gene. The CDR3 sequence is 13 residues long. Per the germline V gene, CDR1 is SGHAT and CDR2 is FQNNGV. V lost 3 bases to trimming and J lost 5 bases, with 10 bases between them.